This T cell receptor beta chain was found in a study of OX40 agonist ivuxolimab in advanced cancers. Study in general: The patients' treatment was ivuxolimab, an agonistic anti-OX40 (CD134) antibody. Broader study findings: On average, CD8+ T cells showed a greater number of expanded clones than CD4+.

Germline loops: CDR1 SNHLY, CDR2 FYNNEI. This CDR3 spans 15 amino acids. Trimming cost V 7 bases and J 1 base; bases outside gene matches: 9. This clone was seen only a few times. Its matching antigen is unknown. Some clones are missing from TCRdb's copy, which holds only in-frame ones; the method was immunoSEQ multiplex PCR. The sample records approximately 94,000 clones, 89% being singletons. The TCR sequence derives from an adult with an advanced solid tumor such as melanoma, head and neck, liver or kidney cancer. This chain joins TRBV2 and TRBJ2-7; 8 bases map to TRBD2. The sequenced sample was CD4+ or CD8+ T cells sorted from blood, obtained in a trial of the OX40 agonist ivuxolimab. For the CDR3, the DNA is TGTGCCAGCACACACCGTGGGACTAGTTCCTACGAGCAGTACTTC. This translates into CASTHRGTSSYEQYF.